These T cell receptor beta chains were read from a single sample in a study of shared clonotypes between healthy human individuals. The table came from immunoSEQ multiplex PCR; TCRdb's copy has only in-frame clones and leaves some out. The profile shows about 2.3 million clones, around 92% of them singletons. The specimen was naive CD4+ T cells from PBMCs. These receptors were taken from a man aged 18 to 29 in good health. Some clones in this sample may be carry-over from other donors' samples. CDR3s include the opening cysteine and the closing phenylalanine or tryptophan. The D gene is left open where the match is weak. Clone size, where shown, is once, few, many, or a class for clones that have expanded.

V gene	clone size	J gene	D gene	CDR3 DNA	CDR3 protein
TRBV11-2	.	TRBJ2-7	.	TGTGCCAGCAGCTCCCGACAGACTAGCTACGAGCAGTACTTC	CASSSRQTSYEQYF
TRBV18	few	TRBJ2-7	TRBD1	TGTGCCAGCTCTAAACAGGGGGCCGACTACGAGCAGTACTTC	CASSKQGADYEQYF
TRBV28	.	TRBJ1-1	.	TGTGCCTCCCCAACGGGAAGGGGACGTGAAGCTTTCTTT	CASPTGRGREAFF
TRBV7-6	.	TRBJ2-3	.	TGTGCCAGCAGCTTAGGGTCCACAGATACGCAGTATTTT	CASSLGSTDTQYF
TRBV9	.	TRBJ1-5	.	TGTGCCAGCAGCGTAGACGCTTATAGCAATCAGCCCCAGCATTTT	CASSVDAYSNQPQHF
TRBV5-3	.	TRBJ2-1	.	TGTGCCAGAATCTTCCCTACATATGACGATGAGCAGTTCTTC	CARIFPTYDDEQFF
TRBV28	.	TRBJ1-5	.	TGTGCCAGCAGTTGGGGGAATCAGCCCCAGCATTTT	CASSWGNQPQHF
TRBV7-2	.	TRBJ2-1	TRBD2	TGTGCCAGCAGCTTAATGCTAGCGGCTATTTACAATGAGCAGTTCTTC	CASSLMLAAIYNEQFF
TRBV11-1	.	TRBJ2-7	TRBD2	TGTGCCAGCAGCAAGAGGACTAGCGGGAGCTACGAGCAGTACTTC	CASSKRTSGSYEQYF
TRBV19	.	TRBJ2-6	TRBD1	TGTGCCAGTAGTATGCAGGGGGCGAATGGGGCCAACGTCCTGACTTTC	CASSMQGANGANVLTF
TRBV5-1	.	TRBJ2-2	TRBD1	TGCGCCAGCAGCTTCGCATCGGACAGGCACACCGGGGAGCTGTTTTTT	CASSFASDRHTGELFF
TRBV6-5	.	TRBJ1-1	.	TGTGCCAGCAGTTCTAGCACTGAAGCTTTCTTT	CASSSSTEAFF
TRBV30	.	TRBJ2-5	.	TGTGCCTGGAAGTCCGGATCTGAGACCCAGTACTTC	CAWKSGSETQYF
TRBV28	.	TRBJ1-1	.	TGTGCCAGCACCTCCTATGGGGCTGAAGCTTTCTTT	CASTSYGAEAFF
TRBV2	once	TRBJ1-2	.	TGTGCCAACGCGCCCCTCCGCTATGGCTACACCTTC	CANAPLRYGYTF
TRBV5-1	.	TRBJ1-1	.	TGCGCCAGCAGCTCGGGCCACCTGAACACTGAAGCTTTCTTT	CASSSGHLNTEAFF
TRBV6-1	.	TRBJ2-1	TRBD1	TGTGCCAGCAGCCGAGGGGGCCCCCCCCTCAATGAGCAGTTCTTC	CASSRGGPPLNEQFF
TRBV4-1	.	TRBJ1-1	.	TGCGCCAGCAGCCAAGGGTCGGGGGCACTAAACACTGAAGCTTTCTTT	CASSQGSGALNTEAFF
TRBV9	few	TRBJ1-5	.	TGTGCCAGCAGCGTAGGCCCCTCTCAGCCCCAGCATTTT	CASSVGPSQPQHF
TRBV28	.	TRBJ1-2	.	TGTGCCAGCAGTTTAGGGCAGGTTTATGGCTACACCTTC	CASSLGQVYGYTF
TRBV4-1	.	TRBJ2-7	.	TGCGCCAGCAGCCAAAGAGATCTCCGGGACACAACCTACGAGCAGTACTTC	CASSQRDLRDTTYEQYF
TRBV19	.	TRBJ2-3	TRBD2	TGTGCCAGTAGGCCTGGGCGGGAGATCACAGATACGCAGTATTTT	CASRPGREITDTQYF
TRBV28	.	TRBJ2-7	TRBD2	TGTGCCAGCAGGACTAGCGGGACTCAGCTCGAGCAGTACTTC	CASRTSGTQLEQYF
TRBV27	.	TRBJ2-1	TRBD2	TGTGCCAGCAGTCCGCTAGCGGCGAGCTCCTACAATGAGCAGTTCTTC	CASSPLAASSYNEQFF
TRBV5-4	.	TRBJ2-5	TRBD2	TGTGCCAGCGGACGTAGCGGGAGTAAGGAGACCCAGTACTTC	CASGRSGSKETQYF
TRBV19	.	TRBJ1-1	.	TGTGCCAGTAGTATCGAGACCTATCGGGGGGCTTTCTTT	CASSIETYRGAFF
TRBV6-5	.	TRBJ1-1	.	TGTGCCAGCACCCAAGGTGGGGGGACTAACACTGAAGCTTTCTTT	CASTQGGGTNTEAFF
TRBV5-1	.	TRBJ2-7	TRBD2	TGCGCCAGCAGCTCGAGGACTAGTCACCCGTACGAGCAGTACTTC	CASSSRTSHPYEQYF
TRBV7-9	.	TRBJ2-2	.	TGTGCCAGCAGCTGGCAGCCGAACACCGGGGAGCTGTTTTTT	CASSWQPNTGELFF